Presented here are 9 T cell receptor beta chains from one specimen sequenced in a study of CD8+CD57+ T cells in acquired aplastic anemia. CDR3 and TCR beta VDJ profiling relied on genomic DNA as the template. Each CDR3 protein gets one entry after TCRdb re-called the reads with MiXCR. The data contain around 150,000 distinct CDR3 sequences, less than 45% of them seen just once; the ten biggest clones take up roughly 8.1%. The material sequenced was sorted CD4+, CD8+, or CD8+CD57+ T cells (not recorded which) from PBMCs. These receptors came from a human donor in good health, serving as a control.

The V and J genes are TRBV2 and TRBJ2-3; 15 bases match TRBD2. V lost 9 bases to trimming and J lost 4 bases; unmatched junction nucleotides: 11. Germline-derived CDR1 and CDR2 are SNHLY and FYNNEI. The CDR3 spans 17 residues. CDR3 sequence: CASSTFRTSGGADTQYF. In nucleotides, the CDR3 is TGTGCCAGTAGCACCTTCAGGACTAGCGGGGGGGCAGATACGCAGTATTTT.

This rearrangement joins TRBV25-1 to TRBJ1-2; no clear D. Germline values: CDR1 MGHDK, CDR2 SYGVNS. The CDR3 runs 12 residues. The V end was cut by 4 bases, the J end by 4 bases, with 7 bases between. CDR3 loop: CASSAGGYGYTF. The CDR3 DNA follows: TGTGCCAGCAGTGCCGGTGGCTATGGCTACACCTTC.

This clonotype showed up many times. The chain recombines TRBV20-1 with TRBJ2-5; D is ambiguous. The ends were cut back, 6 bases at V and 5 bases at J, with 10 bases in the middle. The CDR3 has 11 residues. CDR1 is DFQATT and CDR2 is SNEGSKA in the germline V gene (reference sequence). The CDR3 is CSASPTETQYF. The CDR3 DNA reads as TGCAGTGCCAGCCCTACGGAGACCCAGTACTTC.

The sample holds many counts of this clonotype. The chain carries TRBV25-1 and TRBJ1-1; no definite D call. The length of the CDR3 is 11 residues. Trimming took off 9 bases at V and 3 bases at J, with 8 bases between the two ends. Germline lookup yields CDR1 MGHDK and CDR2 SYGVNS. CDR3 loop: CARSGYTEAFF. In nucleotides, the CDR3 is TGTGCCAGGTCCGGATACACTGAAGCTTTCTTT.

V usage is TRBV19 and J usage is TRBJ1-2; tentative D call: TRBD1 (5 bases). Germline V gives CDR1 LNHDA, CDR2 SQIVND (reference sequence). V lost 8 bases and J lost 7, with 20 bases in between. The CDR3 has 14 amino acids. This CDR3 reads CASSIFREGRGYTF. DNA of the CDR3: TGTGCCAGTTCTATCTTCAGGGAGGGCCGTGGCTACACCTTC.

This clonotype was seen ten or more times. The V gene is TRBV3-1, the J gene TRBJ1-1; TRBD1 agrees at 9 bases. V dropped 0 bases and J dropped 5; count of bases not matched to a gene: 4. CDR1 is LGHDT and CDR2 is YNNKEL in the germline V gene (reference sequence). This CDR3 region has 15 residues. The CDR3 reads CASSQDRDRETEAFF. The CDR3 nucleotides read TGTGCCAGCAGCCAAGATCGGGACAGGGAAACTGAAGCTTTCTTT.

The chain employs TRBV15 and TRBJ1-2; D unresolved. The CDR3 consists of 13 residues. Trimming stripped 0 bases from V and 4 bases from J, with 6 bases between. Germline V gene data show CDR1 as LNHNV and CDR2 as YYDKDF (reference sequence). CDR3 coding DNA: TGTGCCACCAGCAGAGATAGATCCTATGGCTACACCTTC. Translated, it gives CATSRDRSYGYTF.

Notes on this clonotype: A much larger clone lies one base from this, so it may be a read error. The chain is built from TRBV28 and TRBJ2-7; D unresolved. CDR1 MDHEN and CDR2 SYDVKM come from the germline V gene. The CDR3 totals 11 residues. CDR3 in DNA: TGTGCCAGCAGTGCCCGAACAGAGCGGTACTTC. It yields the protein CASSARTERYF.

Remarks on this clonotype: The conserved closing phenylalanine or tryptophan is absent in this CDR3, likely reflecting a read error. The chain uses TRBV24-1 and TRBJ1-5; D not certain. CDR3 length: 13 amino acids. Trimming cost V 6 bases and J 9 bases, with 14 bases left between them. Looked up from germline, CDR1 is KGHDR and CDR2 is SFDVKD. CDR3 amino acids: CATSPGSSGPQHL. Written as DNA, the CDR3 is TGTGCCACCAGTCCGGGATCCTCAGGGCCCCAGCATCTT.